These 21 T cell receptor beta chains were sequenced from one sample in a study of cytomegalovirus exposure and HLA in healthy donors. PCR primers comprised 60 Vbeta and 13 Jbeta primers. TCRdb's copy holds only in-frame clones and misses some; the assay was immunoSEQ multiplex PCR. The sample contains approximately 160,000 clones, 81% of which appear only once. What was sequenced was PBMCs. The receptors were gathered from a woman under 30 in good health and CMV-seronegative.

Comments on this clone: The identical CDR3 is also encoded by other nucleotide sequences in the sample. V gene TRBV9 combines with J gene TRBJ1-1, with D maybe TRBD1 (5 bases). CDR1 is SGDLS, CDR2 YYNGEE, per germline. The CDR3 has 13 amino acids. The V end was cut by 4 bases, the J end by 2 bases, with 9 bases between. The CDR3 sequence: CASSLTGNTEAFF. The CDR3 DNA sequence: TGTGCCAGCAGCCTCACAGGAAACACTGAAGCTTTCTTT.

The DNA for the CDR3 is TGTGCCAGCAGACTAGCGGGGGGGACCGGGGAGCTGTTTTTT. Protein product: CASRLAGGTGELFF. V and J are TRBV6-5 and TRBJ2-2; TRBD2 agrees at 13 bases. The length of the CDR3 is 14 residues. Germline assignment: CDR1 MNHEY and CDR2 SVGAGI. V was clipped by 6 bases and J by 5 bases; unmatched bases: 0.

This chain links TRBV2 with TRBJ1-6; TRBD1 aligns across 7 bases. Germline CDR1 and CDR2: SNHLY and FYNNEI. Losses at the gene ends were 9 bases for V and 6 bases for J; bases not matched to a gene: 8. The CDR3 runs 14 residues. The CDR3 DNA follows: TGTGCCAGTACGGACAGGCCTCTTAATTCACCCCTCCACTTT. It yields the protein CASTDRPLNSPLHF.

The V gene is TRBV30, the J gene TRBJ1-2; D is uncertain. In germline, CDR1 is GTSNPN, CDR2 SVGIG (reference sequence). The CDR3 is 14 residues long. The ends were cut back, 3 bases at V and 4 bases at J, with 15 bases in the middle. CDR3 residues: CAWSLGINGYGYTF. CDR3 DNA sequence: TGTGCCTGGAGCCTAGGAATAAATGGCTATGGCTACACCTTC.

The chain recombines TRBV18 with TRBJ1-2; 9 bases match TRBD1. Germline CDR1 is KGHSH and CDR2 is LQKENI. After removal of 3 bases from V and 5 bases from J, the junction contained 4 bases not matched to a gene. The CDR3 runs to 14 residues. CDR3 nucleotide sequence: TGTGCCAGCTCACCGAGAGACAGGGGGTATGGCTACACCTTC. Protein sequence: CASSPRDRGYGYTF. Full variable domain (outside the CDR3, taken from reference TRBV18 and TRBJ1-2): NAGVMQNPRHLVRRRGQEARLRCSPMKGHSHVYWYRQLPEEGLKFMVYLQKENIIDESGMPKERFSAEFPKEGPSILRIQQVVRGDSAAYFCASSPRDRGYGYTFGSGTRLTVV.

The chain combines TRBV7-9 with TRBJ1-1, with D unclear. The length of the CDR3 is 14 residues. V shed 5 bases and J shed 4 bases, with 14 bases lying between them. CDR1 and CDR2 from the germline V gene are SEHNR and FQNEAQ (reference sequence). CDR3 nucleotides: TGTGCCAGCAGCACCCGGAGGAGGATCACTGAAGCTTTCTTT. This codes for CASSTRRRITEAFF. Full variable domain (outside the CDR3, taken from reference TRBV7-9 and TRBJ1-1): DTGVSQNPRHKITKRGQNVTFRCDPISEHNRLYWYRQTLGQGPEFLTYFQNEAQLEKSRLLSDRFSAERPKGSFSTLEIQRTEQGDSAMYLCASSTRRRITEAFFGQGTRLTVV.

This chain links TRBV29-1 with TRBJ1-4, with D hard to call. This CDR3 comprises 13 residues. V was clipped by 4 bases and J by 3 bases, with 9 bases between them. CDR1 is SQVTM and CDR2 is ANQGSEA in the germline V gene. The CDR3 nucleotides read TGCAGCGTTGGCGGCATTTCTAATGAAAAACTGTTTTTT. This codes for CSVGGISNEKLFF.

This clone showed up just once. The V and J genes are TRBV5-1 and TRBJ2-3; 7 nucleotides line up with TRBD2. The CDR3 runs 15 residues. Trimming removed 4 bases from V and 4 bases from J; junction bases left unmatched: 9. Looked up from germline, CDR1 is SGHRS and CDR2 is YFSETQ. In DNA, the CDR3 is TGCGCCAGCAGCCCGGGCGGGAGTCTCGCAGATACGCAGTATTTT. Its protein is CASSPGGSLADTQYF. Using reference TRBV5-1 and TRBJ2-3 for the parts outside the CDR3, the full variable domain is KAGVTQTPRYLIKTRGQQVTLSCSPISGHRSVSWYQQTPGQGLQFLFEYFSETQRNKGNFPGRFSGRQFSNSRSEMNVSTLELGDSALYLCASSPGGSLADTQYFGPGTRLTVL.

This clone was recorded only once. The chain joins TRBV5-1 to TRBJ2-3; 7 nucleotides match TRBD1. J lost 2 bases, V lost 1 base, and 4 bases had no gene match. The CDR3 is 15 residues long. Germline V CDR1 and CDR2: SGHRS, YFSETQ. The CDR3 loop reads CASSLWGQYTDTQYF. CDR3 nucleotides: TGCGCCAGCAGCTTGTGGGGACAGTACACAGATACGCAGTATTTT.

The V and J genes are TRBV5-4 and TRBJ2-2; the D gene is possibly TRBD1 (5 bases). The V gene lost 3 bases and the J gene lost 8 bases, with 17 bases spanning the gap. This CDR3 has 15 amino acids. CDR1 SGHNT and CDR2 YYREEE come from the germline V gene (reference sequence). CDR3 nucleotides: TGTGCCAGCAGCTCGACAGATCGGCGGTATGGGGAGCTGTTTTTT. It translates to CASSSTDRRYGELFF.

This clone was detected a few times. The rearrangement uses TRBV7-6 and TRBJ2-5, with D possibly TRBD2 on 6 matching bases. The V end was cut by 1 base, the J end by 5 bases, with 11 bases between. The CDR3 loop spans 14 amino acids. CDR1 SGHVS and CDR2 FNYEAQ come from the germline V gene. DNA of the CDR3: TGTGCCAGCAGCTTAGTGACGGAGGGCGAGACCCAGTACTTC. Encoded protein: CASSLVTEGETQYF. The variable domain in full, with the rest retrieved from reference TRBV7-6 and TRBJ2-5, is GAGVSQSPRYKVTKRGQDVALRCDPISGHVSLYWYRQALGQGPEFLTYFNYEAQQDKSGLPNDRFSAERPEGSISTLTIQRTEQRDSAMYRCASSLVTEGETQYFGPGTRLLVL.

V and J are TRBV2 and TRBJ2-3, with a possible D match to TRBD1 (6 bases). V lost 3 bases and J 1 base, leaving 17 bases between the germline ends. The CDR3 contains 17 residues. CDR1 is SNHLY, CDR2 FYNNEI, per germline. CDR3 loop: CASSDDDPGVGTDTQYF. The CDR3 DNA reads TGTGCCAGCAGTGACGACGACCCAGGGGTCGGCACAGATACGCAGTATTTT.

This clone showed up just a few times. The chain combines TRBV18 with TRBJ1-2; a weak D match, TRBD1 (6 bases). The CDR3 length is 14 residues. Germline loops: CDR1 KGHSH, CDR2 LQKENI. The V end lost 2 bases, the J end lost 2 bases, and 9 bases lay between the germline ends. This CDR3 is CASSPEQGNYGYTF. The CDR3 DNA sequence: TGTGCCAGCTCACCAGAACAGGGCAACTATGGCTACACCTTC.

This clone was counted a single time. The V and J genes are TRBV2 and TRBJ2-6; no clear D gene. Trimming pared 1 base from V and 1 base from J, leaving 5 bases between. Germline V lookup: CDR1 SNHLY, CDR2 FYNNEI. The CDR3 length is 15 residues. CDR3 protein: CASSEERSGANVLTF. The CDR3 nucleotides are TGTGCCAGCAGTGAAGAGCGATCTGGGGCCAACGTCCTGACTTTC.

Here the CDR3 DNA reads TGTGCCAGCTCAAATCTGACGTCAGGGAAAATTGGCTACACCTTC. It is translated as CASSNLTSGKIGYTF. This rearrangement joins TRBV18 to TRBJ1-2; weak D call: TRBD1 (5 bases). CDR1 KGHSH and CDR2 LQKENI come from the germline V gene. Trimming stripped 5 bases from V and 7 bases from J, with 20 bases between. The CDR3 is made up of 15 amino acids.

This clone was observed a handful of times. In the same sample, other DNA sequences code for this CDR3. For the CDR3, the DNA is TGTGCCAGCAGCCAAGGAGGATATGGCTACACCTTC. Its translation: CASSQGGYGYTF. The chain recombines TRBV14 with TRBJ1-2; D not resolved. V lost 1 base to trimming and J lost 5 bases, with 5 bases between them. The CDR3 is 12 residues long. Germline V gene data show CDR1 as SGHDN and CDR2 as FVKESK.

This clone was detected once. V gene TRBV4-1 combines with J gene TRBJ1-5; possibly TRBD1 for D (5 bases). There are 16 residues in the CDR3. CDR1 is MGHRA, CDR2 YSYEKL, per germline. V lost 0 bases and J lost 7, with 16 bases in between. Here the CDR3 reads CASSQDGGGSLQPQHF. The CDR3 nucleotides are TGCGCCAGCAGCCAAGATGGGGGGGGGAGTCTCCAGCCCCAGCATTTT.

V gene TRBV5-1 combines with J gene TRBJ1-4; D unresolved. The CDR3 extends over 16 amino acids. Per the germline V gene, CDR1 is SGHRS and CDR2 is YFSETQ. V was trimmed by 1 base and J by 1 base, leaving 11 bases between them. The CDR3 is CASSLYPPGTNEKLFF. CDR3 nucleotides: TGCGCCAGCAGCTTGTATCCCCCGGGAACTAATGAAAAACTGTTTTTT.

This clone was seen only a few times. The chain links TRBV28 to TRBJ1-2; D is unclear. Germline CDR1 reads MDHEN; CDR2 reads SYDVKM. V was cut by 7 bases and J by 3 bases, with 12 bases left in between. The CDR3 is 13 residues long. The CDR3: CASTSVGDYGYTF. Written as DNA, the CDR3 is TGTGCCAGCACCTCGGTGGGAGACTATGGCTACACCTTC.

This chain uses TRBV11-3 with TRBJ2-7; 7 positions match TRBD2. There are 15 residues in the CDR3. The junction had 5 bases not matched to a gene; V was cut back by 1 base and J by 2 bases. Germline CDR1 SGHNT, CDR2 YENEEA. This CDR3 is CASSLGGGFTYEQYF. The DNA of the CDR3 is TGTGCCAGCAGCTTAGGCGGGGGTTTCACCTACGAGCAGTACTTC.

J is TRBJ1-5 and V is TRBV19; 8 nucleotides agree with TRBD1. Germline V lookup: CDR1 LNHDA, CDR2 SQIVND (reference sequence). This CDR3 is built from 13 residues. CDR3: CGTSRGPGQPQHF. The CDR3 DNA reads TGTGGGACCAGCAGGGGGCCTGGCCAGCCCCAGCATTTT.